These 19 T cell receptor beta chains were all obtained from the same sample, sequenced in a study of blood T cell repertoires in COVID-19. Profiled with immunoSEQ multiplex PCR; TCRdb holds only in-frame clones, not every one. The sample consists of tens of thousands of clones, over 60% of them appearing once. Sequenced input: peripheral blood. The receptors originated from a woman in her sixties or seventies with acute or convalescent COVID-19.

This clone has more than one count but fewer than ten. The chain joins TRBV20-1 to TRBJ1-1, with unresolved D. Trimming shortened V by 6 bases and J by 4 bases, and 6 bases separated the two germline ends. Germline CDR1 and CDR2: DFQATT and SNEGSKA (reference sequence). This CDR3 spans 10 amino acids. The CDR3 bases are TGCAGTGCCAAATTCACTGAAGCTTTCTTT. Translating gives CSAKFTEAFF.

The rearrangement joins TRBV3-1 (or the pseudogene TRBV3-2) to TRBJ1-1; D gene unclear. The V end was cut by 0 bases, the J end by 5 bases, with 10 bases between. The germline CDR1 and CDR2 sequences are LGHDT and YNNKEL (reference sequence). This CDR3 region has 14 residues. The CDR3 reads CASSQDRGRTEAFF. CDR3 coding DNA: TGTGCCAGCAGCCAAGATCGAGGGAGAACTGAAGCTTTCTTT.

This clone was counted only a few times. The chain carries TRBV19 and TRBJ2-7; TRBD1 aligns across 7 bases. Per the germline V gene, CDR1 is LNHDA and CDR2 is SQIVND (reference sequence). The length of the CDR3 is 15 residues. Trimming at V came to 2 bases and at J to 3 bases, leaving 7 bases not matched to a gene. The CDR3 reads CASSISGRGFYEQYF. CDR3 in DNA: TGTGCCAGTAGTATATCGGGCAGGGGGTTCTACGAGCAGTACTTC.

The rearrangement links TRBV6-1 to TRBJ2-7; TRBD1 agrees at 8 bases. V shed 3 bases and J 2 bases; nucleotides not matched to a gene: 18. The germline gives CDR1 MNHNS, CDR2 SASEGT. CDR3 length: 19 amino acids. Here the CDR3 DNA reads TGTGCCAGCAGTGAGCGGGCAGGGGGCTCGATTTTTACCGCCTACGAGCAGTACTTC. It translates to CASSERAGGSIFTAYEQYF.

The chain links TRBV10-2 to TRBJ1-5, with D unclear. Per germline, CDR1 WSHSY and CDR2 SAAADI. Trimming removed 3 bases at V and 7 bases at J, with 13 bases between. The CDR3 runs 14 residues. CDR3 nucleotides: TGCGCCAGCAGTGATTTCCGTCACGGGCAGCCCCAGCATTTT. It is translated as CASSDFRHGQPQHF.

The chain carries TRBV5-1 and TRBJ2-1, with a weak D call TRBD1 (6 bases). This CDR3 spans 15 amino acids. Trimming stripped 4 bases from V and 0 bases from J, with 11 bases between. The V gene's germline CDR1 is SGHRS and CDR2 YFSETQ. CDR3 loop: CASSGDRSSYNEQFF. In DNA form, the CDR3 reads TGCGCCAGCAGCGGAGACAGGAGCTCCTACAATGAGCAGTTCTTC.

This clone has a handful of counts. For the CDR3, the DNA is TGTGCCGTGTCGAAAGGCGGGACAGGGGTCTCCTACGAGCAGTACTTC. Translating it yields CAVSKGGTGVSYEQYF. The V and J genes are TRBV10-3 and TRBJ2-7; 10 bases are shared with TRBD1. The V segment lost 11 bases and the J segment 0 bases; nucleotides outside the gene matches: 13. Germline lookup yields CDR1 ENHRY and CDR2 SYGVKD. This CDR3 spans 16 amino acids.

The chain couples TRBV9 to TRBJ2-3; 10 bases align to TRBD2. V gave up 0 bases and J gave up 4 bases; unmatched junction bases: 2. Germline V gene lookup returns CDR1 SGDLS and CDR2 YYNGEE. This CDR3 has 15 amino acids. The CDR3, as DNA: TGTGCCAGCAGCGTAGGTAGCGGGGGGCCAGATACGCAGTATTTT. Amino acid sequence: CASSVGSGGPDTQYF.

This sequence joins TRBV21-1 and TRBJ2-1; the table assigns TRBD1, which was not confirmed against the DNA. TRBV21-1 is flagged as a pseudogene. The CDR3 runs to 16 residues. The CDR3 here is CASSKPEQLSYNEQFF. For the CDR3, the DNA is TGTGCCAGCAGCAAACCTGAACAGCTCTCCTACAATGAGCAGTTCTTC.

The V call is TRBV28, the J call TRBJ1-6, with 10 bases lining up with TRBD1. The CDR3 loop spans 17 amino acids. Trimming took 5 bases from V and 5 from J; bases not matched to a gene: 9. CDR1 and CDR2 (germline): MDHEN, SYDVKM. The CDR3 spells CASSPPPGQGDNSPLHF. The CDR3 DNA reads TGTGCCAGCAGTCCACCACCCGGACAGGGGGATAATTCACCCCTCCACTTT.

The V and J genes are TRBV28 and TRBJ1-2; D is unresolved. The length of the CDR3 is 13 residues. Germline V lookup: CDR1 MDHEN, CDR2 SYDVKM. V dropped 1 base and J dropped 8 bases, with 11 bases sitting between them. CDR3 nucleotides: TGTGCCAGCAGTTTATCCCACGACAAAGGCTACACCTTC. Encoded protein: CASSLSHDKGYTF.

The chain uses TRBV19 and TRBJ1-1; D call uncertain. The ends were cut back, 6 bases at V and 3 bases at J, with 17 bases in the middle. Per the germline V gene, CDR1 is LNHDA and CDR2 is SQIVND (reference sequence). The CDR3 length is 15 residues. This CDR3 reads CASSPMGRVDTEAFF. The CDR3 bases are TGTGCCAGTAGCCCAATGGGGAGGGTGGACACTGAAGCTTTCTTT.

The chain is built from TRBV11-3 and TRBJ2-3; D not resolved. V was shortened by 0 bases and J by 2 bases, with 6 bases between the two germline ends. The CDR3 loop spans 14 amino acids. The germline V gene has CDR1 SGHNT and CDR2 YENEEA. CDR3 residues: CASSLDYITDTQYF. The CDR3 region has the DNA TGTGCCAGCAGCTTAGATTACATCACAGATACGCAGTATTTT.

V is TRBV19 and J is TRBJ1-6; no definite D call. The germline gives CDR1 LNHDA, CDR2 SQIVND (reference sequence). V gave up 7 bases and J gave up 6 bases, with 19 bases separating them. This CDR3 spans 16 amino acids. The CDR3 loop reads CASTPTGSRFNSPLHF. CDR3 nucleotide sequence: TGTGCCAGTACCCCGACGGGATCCCGATTTAATTCACCCCTCCACTTT.

This clone appeared a few times. The chain links TRBV10-1 to TRBJ2-7; D possibly corresponds to TRBD1 (5 bases). Germline V gives CDR1 WNHNN, CDR2 SYGVQD (reference sequence). The length of the CDR3 is 11 residues. Trimming stripped 6 bases from V and 6 bases from J, with 9 bases between. As DNA, the CDR3 is TGCGCCAGCAGCCAGGGTTTCGAGCAGTACTTC. Translation: CASSQGFEQYF.

This clone was recorded only once. The rearrangement joins TRBV5-1 to TRBJ1-2, with a tentative D call TRBD1 (6 bases). The germline CDR1 and CDR2 sequences are SGHRS and YFSETQ. The CDR3 loop spans 13 amino acids. V was pared by 4 bases and J by 11 bases, with 18 bases between. CDR3 sequence reads: CASSTPSGQPYTF. The CDR3, as DNA: TGCGCCAGCAGCACTCCATCAGGACAGCCTTACACCTTC.

V is TRBV27 and J is TRBJ2-1; TRBD2 agrees at 9 bases. This CDR3 is 20 amino acids long. With 5 bases clipped from V and 0 bases from J, the junction kept 17 bases outside the gene matches. Germline CDR1 reads MNHEY; CDR2 reads SMNVEV (reference sequence). This chain's CDR3 is CASSQPGLAYSPSSYNEQFF. In DNA, the CDR3 is TGTGCCAGCAGTCAGCCGGGACTAGCCTACTCCCCCAGCTCCTACAATGAGCAGTTCTTC.

This chain connects TRBV30 to TRBJ2-5; TRBD1 aligns across 7 bases. CDR1 is GTSNPN, CDR2 SVGIG, per germline (reference sequence). V lost 3 bases, J lost 4 bases, and 8 bases stayed unmatched. CDR3 length: 14 residues. CDR3 nucleotides: TGTGCCTGGAGAAGACAGGGTGAAGGAGAGACCCAGTACTTC. As protein: CAWRRQGEGETQYF.

V usage is TRBV7-3 and J usage is TRBJ2-3; maybe TRBD2 (5 bases). V was trimmed by 1 base and J by 1 base, leaving 15 bases between them. The V gene's germline CDR1 is SGHTA and CDR2 FQGTGA. The CDR3 covers 17 residues. The CDR3 sequence is CASSLNPPAGGTDTQYF. In nucleotides, the CDR3 is TGTGCCAGCAGCTTAAACCCCCCCGCGGGCGGCACAGATACGCAGTATTTT.